The 7 T cell receptor beta chains reported below all come from one sample, sequenced in a study of blood T cell repertoires in COVID-19. TCRdb's table, derived via immunoSEQ multiplex PCR, lists solely in-frame clones and lacks some. Here the sample spans approximately 130,000 clones, approximately 88% being singletons. Sequencing used peripheral blood. Receptor source: a man aged 50 to 59 with acute or convalescent COVID-19.

This chain uses TRBV11-2 with TRBJ1-1; D possibly corresponds to TRBD1 (6 bases). Germline CDR1 and CDR2: SGHAT and FQNNGV. The CDR3 sequence is 14 residues long. The V and J ends lost 5 bases and 1 base respectively, with 11 bases between them. DNA for the CDR3: TGTGCCAGCAGCCCGTTACAGGGGAACACTGAAGCTTTCTTT. Protein product: CASSPLQGNTEAFF.

V and J are TRBV19 and TRBJ1-1; possible D gene TRBD1, 6 bases. Trimming stripped 5 bases from V and 3 bases from J, with 16 bases between. The CDR3 covers 15 residues. Germline V gene data show CDR1 as LNHDA and CDR2 as SQIVND (reference sequence). The CDR3 bases are TGTGCCAGTAGTGCCGGACAGTCCTTATACACTGAAGCTTTCTTT. Its protein is CASSAGQSLYTEAFF.

CDR3 in DNA: TGTGCCAGCAGCCGGCGGAGCACTGAAGCTTTCTTT. Amino acid sequence: CASSRRSTEAFF. This chain uses TRBV3-1 (or the pseudogene TRBV3-2) with TRBJ1-1; D is ambiguous. Germline CDR1 LGHDT, CDR2 YNNKEL (reference sequence). This CDR3 spans 12 amino acids. V was shortened by 4 bases and J by 4 bases, with 7 bases between the two germline ends.

The CDR3 loop reads CSVMDGQRLGSPLHF. The CDR3 nucleotides are TGCAGCGTGATGGACGGACAGAGACTCGGTTCACCCCTCCACTTT. The rearrangement joins TRBV29-1 to TRBJ1-6; maybe TRBD1 (6 bases). V lost 6 bases and J lost 9, with 21 bases in between. The CDR3 has 15 amino acids. In germline, CDR1 is SQVTM, CDR2 ANQGSEA.

The gene calls are TRBV5-4 and TRBJ2-3; the D gene is possibly TRBD1 (6 bases). This CDR3 is 15 amino acids long. V dropped 1 base and J dropped 6 bases, with 15 bases sitting between them. Per germline, CDR1 SGHNT and CDR2 YYREEE (reference sequence). CDR3 protein: CASSLLQGRRDTQYF. The CDR3 DNA reads as TGTGCCAGCAGCTTGCTACAGGGCCGCCGGGATACGCAGTATTTT.

The V and J genes are TRBV6-5 and TRBJ2-7, with D perhaps matching TRBD1 (5 bases). The germline V and J ends were trimmed by 8 bases and 5 bases, with 10 bases remaining between them. This CDR3 comprises 11 residues. Germline V gene data show CDR1 as MNHEY and CDR2 as SVGAGI. The CDR3 DNA reads as TGTGCCAGCGGTCAGGGCCACGAGCAGTACTTC. Translation: CASGQGHEQYF.

The chain has TRBV10-1 and TRBJ2-1; the match to TRBD1 covers 8 bases. Germline values: CDR1 WNHNN, CDR2 SYGVQD (reference sequence). V shed 3 bases, J shed 6 bases, and the junction held 10 bases outside the gene matches. The CDR3 runs 16 residues. The CDR3 reads CASSDPHDRGFNEQFF. The CDR3 region has the DNA TGCGCCAGCAGTGATCCGCACGACAGGGGTTTCAATGAGCAGTTCTTC.